The source of this T cell receptor (beta chain) is a study of blood T cell repertoires in COVID-19. Study at large: Material from acute and convalescent COVID-19 was sourced from the United States, Italy and Spain.

This clone has only a few counts. V lost 5 bases and J lost 5; bases outside the gene matches: 6. Looked up from germline, CDR1 is SNHLY and CDR2 is FYNNEI. CDR3 size: 14 residues. Authors' processing steps: It was from reference gene primer amplification that nucleated cell counts were estimated. Some clones are missing from TCRdb's copy, which holds only in-frame ones; the method was immunoSEQ multiplex PCR. V and J calls and clone size are given by that table; D and trimming were obtained from the DNA. The profile shows approximately 210,000 clones, 83% of them singletons. V usage is TRBV2 and J usage is TRBJ1-1; 9 nucleotides agree with TRBD1. The source is a middle-aged man with active or convalescent COVID-19. Sequencing was performed on peripheral blood. The CDR3 DNA reads as TGTGCCAGCAGTCCGGGACAGGGTTTTACTGAAGCTTTCTTT. Protein sequence: CASSPGQGFTEAFF.